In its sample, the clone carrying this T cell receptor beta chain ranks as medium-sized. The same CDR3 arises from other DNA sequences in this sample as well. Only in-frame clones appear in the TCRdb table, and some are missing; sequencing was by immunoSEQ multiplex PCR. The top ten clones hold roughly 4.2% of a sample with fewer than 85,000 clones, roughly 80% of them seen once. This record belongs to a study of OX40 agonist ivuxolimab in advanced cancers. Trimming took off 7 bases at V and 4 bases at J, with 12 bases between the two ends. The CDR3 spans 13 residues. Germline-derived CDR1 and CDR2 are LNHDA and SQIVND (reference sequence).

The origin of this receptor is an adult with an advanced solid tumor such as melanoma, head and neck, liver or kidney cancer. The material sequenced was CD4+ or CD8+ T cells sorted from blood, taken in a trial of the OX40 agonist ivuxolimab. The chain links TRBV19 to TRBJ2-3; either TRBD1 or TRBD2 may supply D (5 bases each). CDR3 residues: CASTGQGADTQYF. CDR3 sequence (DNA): TGTGCCAGTACGGGGCAGGGTGCAGATACGCAGTATTTT. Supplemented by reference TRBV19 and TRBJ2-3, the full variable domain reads DGGITQSPKYLFRKEGQNVTLSCEQNLNHDAMYWYRQDPGQGLRLIYYSQIVNDFQKGDIAEGYSVSREKKESFPLTVTSAQKNPTAFYLCASTGQGADTQYFGPGTRLTVL.